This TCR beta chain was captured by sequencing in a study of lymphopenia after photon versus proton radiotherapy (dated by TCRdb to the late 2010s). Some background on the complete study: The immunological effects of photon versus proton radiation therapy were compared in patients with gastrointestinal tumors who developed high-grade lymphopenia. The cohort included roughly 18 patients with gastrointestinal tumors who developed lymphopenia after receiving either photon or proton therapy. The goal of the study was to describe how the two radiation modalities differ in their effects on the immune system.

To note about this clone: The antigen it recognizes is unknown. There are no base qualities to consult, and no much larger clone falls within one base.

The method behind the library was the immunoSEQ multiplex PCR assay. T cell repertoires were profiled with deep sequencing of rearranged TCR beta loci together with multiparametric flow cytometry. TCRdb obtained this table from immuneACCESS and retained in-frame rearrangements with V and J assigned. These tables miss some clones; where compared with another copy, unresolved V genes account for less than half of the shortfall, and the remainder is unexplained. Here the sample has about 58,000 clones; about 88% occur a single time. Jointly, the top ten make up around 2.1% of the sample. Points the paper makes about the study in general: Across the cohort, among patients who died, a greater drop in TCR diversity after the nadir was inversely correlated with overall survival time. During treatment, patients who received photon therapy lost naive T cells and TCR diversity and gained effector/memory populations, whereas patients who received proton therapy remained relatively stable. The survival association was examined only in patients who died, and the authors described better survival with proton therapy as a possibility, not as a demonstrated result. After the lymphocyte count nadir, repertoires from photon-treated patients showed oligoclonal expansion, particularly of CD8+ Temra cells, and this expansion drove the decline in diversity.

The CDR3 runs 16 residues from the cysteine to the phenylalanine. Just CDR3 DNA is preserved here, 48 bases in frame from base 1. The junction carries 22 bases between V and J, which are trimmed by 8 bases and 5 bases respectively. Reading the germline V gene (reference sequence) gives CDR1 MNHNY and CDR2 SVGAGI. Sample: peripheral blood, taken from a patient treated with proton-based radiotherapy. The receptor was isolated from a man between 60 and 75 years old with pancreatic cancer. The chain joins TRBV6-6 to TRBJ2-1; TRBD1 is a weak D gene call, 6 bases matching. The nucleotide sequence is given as TGTGCCAGCGGGGGTGGGGGCCGCTTCGGAAACAATGAGCAGTTCTTC. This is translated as CASGGGGRFGNNEQFF.